These T cell receptor beta chains were read from a single sample in a study of blood T cell repertoires in COVID-19. Profiling relied on immunoSEQ multiplex PCR, and the TCRdb table lists in-frame clones only, not all of them. The table has 300,000 to 450,000 clones, about 89% seen once. The sequenced material came from PBMCs or T cells enriched from blood (not recorded which). The source is a middle-aged man in a cohort exposed to, infected with or recovered from COVID-19 (not recorded which). CDR3s include the opening cysteine and the closing phenylalanine or tryptophan. D genes are given only for firm matches. A row's size may be missing; if present it is once, few, many or a size class.

j_call clone_size v_call cdr3_length d_call cdr3_aa cdr3_nt
TRBJ2-3 NA TRBV30 14 NA CAGLRQGSTDTQYF TGTGCCGGCCTCCGACAAGGCTCCACAGATACGCAGTATTTT
TRBJ1-1 NA TRBV24-1 15 NA CATSEGRGRSTEAFF TGTGCCACCAGTGAAGGTAGAGGGCGAAGCACTGAAGCTTTCTTT
TRBJ1-6 NA TRBV7-3 13 NA CASSLHRDSPLHF TGTGCCAGCAGCTTACATCGCGATTCACCCCTCCACTTT
TRBJ2-1 NA TRBV19 15 TRBD2 CASNPGLGAYNEQFF TGTGCCAGTAATCCGGGACTAGGAGCCTACAATGAGCAGTTCTTC
TRBJ2-3 NA TRBV5-4 15 TRBD2 CASSRSGRSTDTQYF TGTGCCAGCAGCCGTAGCGGGAGGAGCACAGATACGCAGTATTTT
TRBJ1-5 once TRBV4-1 15 NA CASSLEGGSNQPQHF TGCGCCAGCAGCCTAGAGGGGGGAAGCAATCAGCCCCAGCATTTT
TRBJ2-7 NA TRBV6-5 15 NA CASGPPWAGTYEQYF TGTGCCAGCGGCCCCCCCTGGGCGGGGACTTACGAGCAGTACTTC
TRBJ2-7 NA TRBV4-2 14 TRBD2 CASSQEGLAYEQYF TGTGCCAGCAGCCAAGAGGGACTAGCCTACGAGCAGTACTTC
TRBJ1-1 NA TRBV9 15 NA CASSVRGTPTTEAFF TGTGCCAGCAGCGTAAGGGGAACGCCAACCACTGAAGCTTTCTTT
TRBJ2-4 NA TRBV11-2 14 TRBD2 CASSLNGRENIQYF TGTGCCAGCAGCTTAAACGGGAGGGAAAACATTCAGTACTTC
TRBJ2-7 NA TRBV7-8 19 TRBD1 CASSLLPIAPTGFPNEQYF TGTGCCAGCAGCTTACTCCCTATAGCCCCGACAGGGTTTCCGAACGAGCAGTACTTC
TRBJ2-7 NA TRBV6-6 15 NA CASKGAGPKVDEQYF TGTGCCTCTAAAGGCGCGGGACCAAAGGTGGACGAGCAGTACTTC
TRBJ2-3 NA TRBV5-1 16 TRBD2 CASSEGLAGVVDTQYF TGCGCCAGCAGCGAGGGACTAGCGGGAGTTGTGGATACGCAGTATTTT
TRBJ2-3 NA TRBV9 14 NA CASSYSTGENTQYF TGTGCCAGCAGCTATTCAACGGGAGAGAATACGCAGTATTTT
TRBJ1-1 NA TRBV10-3 16 NA CAISKQSGDLITEAFF TGTGCCATCAGCAAGCAATCAGGGGATTTGATCACTGAAGCTTTCTTT
TRBJ1-1 once TRBV2 14 NA CASTIEARNTEAFF TGTGCCAGCACCATCGAGGCTAGAAACACTGAAGCTTTCTTT
TRBJ2-7 NA TRBV7-9 15 TRBD2 CASSLTSGGTYEQYF TGTGCCAGCAGCTTAACTTCGGGAGGGACCTACGAGCAGTACTTC
TRBJ2-3 NA TRBV27 17 NA CASSQTKTPGYTDTQYF TGTGCCAGCAGCCAAACCAAAACCCCAGGGTACACAGATACGCAGTATTTT
TRBJ2-4 once TRBV30 14 NA CAWRLIGRENIQYF TGTGCCTGGAGGTTGATTGGCAGGGAAAACATTCAGTACTTC
TRBJ1-2 NA TRBV28 14 NA CASRVGTDNYGYTF TGTGCCAGCAGGGTGGGTACAGATAACTATGGCTACACCTTC
TRBJ1-4 NA TRBV28 16 NA CASSLGGRQTNEKLFF TGTGCCAGCAGTTTAGGTGGCAGGCAGACTAATGAAAAACTGTTTTTT
TRBJ1-2 NA TRBV5-1 15 TRBD1 CASSATGGAGYGYTF TGCGCCAGCAGCGCGACAGGGGGCGCAGGCTATGGCTACACCTTC
TRBJ2-1 NA TRBV5-1 15 NA CASSLGTLSYNEQFF TGCGCCAGCAGCTTAGGGACACTATCCTACAATGAGCAGTTCTTC
TRBJ1-1 NA TRBV19 15 NA CASSTRVGGATEAFF TGTGCCAGTAGTACAAGGGTTGGCGGGGCCACTGAAGCTTTCTTT
TRBJ1-2 NA TRBV5-4 14 TRBD1 CASSGQGRDYGYTF TGTGCCAGCAGCGGACAGGGTAGGGACTATGGCTACACCTTC
TRBJ2-2 NA TRBV15 15 TRBD2 CATSRTSQNTGELFF TGTGCCACCAGCAGGACTAGCCAGAACACCGGGGAGCTGTTTTTT
TRBJ1-3 NA TRBV9 13 NA CASSVLGGNTIYF TGTGCCAGCAGCGTCCTAGGCGGAAACACCATATATTTT
TRBJ1-4 NA TRBV2 19 TRBD1 CASSYLTTQSHRGNEKLFF TGTGCCAGCAGCTATCTCACAACACAATCTCACAGGGGGAATGAAAAACTGTTTTTT
TRBJ1-1 NA TRBV27 16 NA CASSPLPGTANTEAFF TGTGCCAGCAGTCCCCTGCCCGGCACAGCGAACACTGAAGCTTTCTTT
TRBJ2-1 NA TRBV7-2 16 NA CASSPQGKVGYNEQFF TGTGCCAGCAGCCCCCAGGGTAAAGTAGGGTACAATGAGCAGTTCTTC
TRBJ1-6 NA TRBV10-3 15 NA CAISGGVRGQSPLHF TGTGCCATCAGTGGCGGTGTCCGGGGACAATCACCCCTCCACTTT
TRBJ2-7 NA TRBV10-1 15 TRBD1 CASSESGRGRREQYF TGCGCCAGCAGTGAGTCGGGCAGGGGGCGACGCGAGCAGTACTTC
TRBJ1-2 NA TRBV7-6 15 NA CASSLEDSPSSGYTF TGTGCCAGCAGCTTAGAAGACAGCCCCTCGAGTGGCTACACCTTC
TRBJ1-2 NA TRBV24-1 14 TRBD1 CATSVGQGVNGYTF TGTGCCACCAGTGTTGGACAGGGGGTAAATGGCTACACCTTC
TRBJ2-7 NA TRBV6-5 15 TRBD2 CASSRNSGRAYEQYF TGTGCCAGCAGTCGTAATAGCGGGAGGGCCTACGAGCAGTACTTC
TRBJ1-5 NA TRBV4-1 18 NA CASSQDRSTSYPHQPQHF TGCGCCAGCAGCCAAGATCGGTCGACTTCATACCCCCATCAGCCCCAGCATTTT
TRBJ2-7 once TRBV28 15 TRBD1 CASSRRQGSYYEQYF TGTGCCAGCAGCCGTCGACAGGGGAGTTACTACGAGCAGTACTTC
TRBJ1-1 NA TRBV19 14 TRBD1 CASIQGPMNTEAFF TGTGCCAGTATACAGGGGCCTATGAACACTGAAGCTTTCTTT
TRBJ1-5 few TRBV29-1 16 NA CSVGAGVIGSNQPQHF TGCAGCGTTGGGGCAGGGGTTATAGGGAGCAATCAGCCCCAGCATTTT
TRBJ1-2 NA TRBV12-5 16 NA CASGLVQVATGYGYTF TGTGCTAGTGGTTTGGTACAGGTGGCTACGGGCTATGGCTACACCTTC
TRBJ1-4 once TRBV5-4 16 TRBD1 CASSQGQGYANEKLFF TGTGCCAGCAGCCAAGGACAGGGATACGCTAATGAAAAACTGTTTTTT
TRBJ1-4 NA TRBV28 14 NA CASSFRVFREKLFF TGTGCCAGCAGTTTCAGGGTATTTCGTGAAAAACTGTTTTTT
TRBJ1-2 NA TRBV3-1/TRBV3-2 13 NA CASRKQGQGGYTF TGTGCCAGCAGGAAGCAGGGGCAAGGTGGCTACACCTTC
TRBJ2-1 NA TRBV12-5 14 TRBD1 CASGLGQGANEQFF TGTGCTAGTGGTTTGGGACAGGGTGCCAATGAGCAGTTCTTC
TRBJ2-1 NA TRBV10-3 15 TRBD2 CAIRDSGRAYNEQFF TGTGCCATCAGAGATAGCGGGAGGGCCTACAATGAGCAGTTCTTC
TRBJ1-5 NA TRBV30 14 NA CAWSADWSNQPQHF TGTGCCTGGAGTGCAGACTGGAGCAATCAGCCCCAGCATTTT
TRBJ1-6 NA TRBV7-3 14 TRBD1 CASSQTGVDSPLHF TGTGCCAGCAGCCAGACAGGGGTTGATTCACCCCTCCACTTT
TRBJ1-4 NA TRBV10-2 14 NA CASSRDQTNEKLFF TGCGCCAGCAGCAGGGATCAGACTAATGAAAAACTGTTTTTT
TRBJ2-1 once TRBV7-7 15 TRBD1 CASSLARDRYNEQFF TGTGCCAGCAGCTTAGCCCGGGACAGGTACAATGAGCAGTTCTTC
TRBJ2-6 NA TRBV27 16 NA CASNPRMSGGANVLTF TGTGCCAGCAACCCCCGAATGAGTGGTGGGGCCAACGTCCTGACTTTC
TRBJ1-5 NA TRBV6-1 15 NA CASSEAQGWNQPQHF TGTGCCAGCAGTGAAGCACAGGGTTGGAATCAGCCCCAGCATTTT
TRBJ2-1 NA TRBV13 12 NA CASSRRSDEQFF TGTGCCAGCAGCAGGAGAAGCGATGAGCAGTTCTTC
TRBJ2-2 NA TRBV3-1/TRBV3-2 17 TRBD2 CASSQELTSGSSGELFF TGTGCCAGCAGCCAAGAGCTGACTAGCGGGAGTTCCGGGGAGCTGTTTTTT
TRBJ2-3 NA TRBV6-2/TRBV6-3 13 NA CASSSRMTDTQYF TGTGCCAGCAGTTCCAGGATGACAGATACGCAGTATTTT
TRBJ1-2 NA TRBV3-1/TRBV3-2 12 NA CASSQGDYGYTF TGTGCCAGCAGCCAAGGAGACTATGGCTACACCTTC
TRBJ2-3 NA TRBV6-4 15 NA CASSDMGAGTDTQYF TGTGCCAGCAGTGACATGGGAGCGGGCACAGATACGCAGTATTTT
TRBJ2-3 NA TRBV12-1 16 NA CASSCGTSGNTDTQYF TGTGCCAGCAGCTGCGGGACTAGCGGAAACACAGATACGCAGTATTTT
TRBJ2-7 NA TRBV7-2 17 TRBD2 CASSLELSAGGLYEQYF TGTGCCAGCAGCTTAGAATTGTCGGCGGGAGGGTTGTACGAGCAGTACTTC